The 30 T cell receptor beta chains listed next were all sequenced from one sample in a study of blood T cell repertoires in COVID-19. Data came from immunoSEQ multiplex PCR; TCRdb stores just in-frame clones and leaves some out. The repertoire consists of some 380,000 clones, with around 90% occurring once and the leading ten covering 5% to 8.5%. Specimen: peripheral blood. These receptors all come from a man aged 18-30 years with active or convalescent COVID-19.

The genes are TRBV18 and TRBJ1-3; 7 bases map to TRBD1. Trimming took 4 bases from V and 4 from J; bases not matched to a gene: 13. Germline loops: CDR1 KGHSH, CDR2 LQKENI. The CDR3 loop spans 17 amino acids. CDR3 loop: CASSQARGQTLGNTIYF. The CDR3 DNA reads TGTGCCAGCTCACAGGCCCGGGGACAGACCCTAGGAAACACCATATATTTT.

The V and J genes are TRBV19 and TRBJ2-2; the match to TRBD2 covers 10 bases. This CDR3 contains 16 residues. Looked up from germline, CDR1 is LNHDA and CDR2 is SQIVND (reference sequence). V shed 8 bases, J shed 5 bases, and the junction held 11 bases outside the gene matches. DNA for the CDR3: TGTGCCAGTTCACGCCTAGCGGGAGTCGGGACCGGGGAGCTGTTTTTT. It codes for CASSRLAGVGTGELFF.

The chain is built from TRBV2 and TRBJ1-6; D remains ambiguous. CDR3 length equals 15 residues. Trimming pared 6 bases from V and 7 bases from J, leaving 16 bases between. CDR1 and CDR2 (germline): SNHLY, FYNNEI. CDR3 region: CASRKDSPGNSPLHF. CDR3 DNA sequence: TGTGCCAGCAGGAAGGACTCCCCTGGGAATTCACCCCTCCACTTT.

The CDR3 DNA is TGTGCCAGTAGTCCCACGCACGGGGGCAATCAGCCCCAGCATTTT. Its protein product is CASSPTHGGNQPQHF. The chain joins TRBV19 to TRBJ1-5; D remains unclear. V lost 5 bases and J 2 bases, leaving 13 bases between the germline ends. The CDR3 is 15 residues long. Germline CDR1 reads LNHDA; CDR2 reads SQIVND (reference sequence). Supplemented by reference TRBV19 and TRBJ1-5, the full variable domain reads DGGITQSPKYLFRKEGQNVTLSCEQNLNHDAMYWYRQDPGQGLRLIYYSQIVNDFQKGDIAEGYSVSREKKESFPLTVTSAQKNPTAFYLCASSPTHGGNQPQHFGDGTRLSIL.

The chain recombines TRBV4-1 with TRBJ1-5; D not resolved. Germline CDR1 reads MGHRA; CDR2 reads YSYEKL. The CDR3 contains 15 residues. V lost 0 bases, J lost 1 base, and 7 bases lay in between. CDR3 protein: CASSQDRGSNQPQHF. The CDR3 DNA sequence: TGCGCCAGCAGCCAAGATAGAGGAAGCAATCAGCCCCAGCATTTT.

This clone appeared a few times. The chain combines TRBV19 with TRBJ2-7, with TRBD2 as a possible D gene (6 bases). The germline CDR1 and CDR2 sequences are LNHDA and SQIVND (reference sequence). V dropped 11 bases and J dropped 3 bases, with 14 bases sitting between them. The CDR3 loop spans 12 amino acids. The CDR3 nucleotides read TGTGCCGCCGGGGAGGCGGACTACGAGCAGTACTTC. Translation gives CAAGEADYEQYF.

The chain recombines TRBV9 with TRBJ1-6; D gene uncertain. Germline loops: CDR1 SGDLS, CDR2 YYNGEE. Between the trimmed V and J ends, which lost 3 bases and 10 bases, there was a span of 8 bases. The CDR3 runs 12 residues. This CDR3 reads CASSGDESPLHF. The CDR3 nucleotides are TGTGCCAGCAGCGGTGATGAGTCACCCCTCCACTTT.

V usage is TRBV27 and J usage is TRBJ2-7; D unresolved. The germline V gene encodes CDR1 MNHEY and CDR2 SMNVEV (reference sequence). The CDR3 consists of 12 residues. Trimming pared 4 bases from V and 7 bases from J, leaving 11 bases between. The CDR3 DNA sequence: TGTGCCAGCAGTTCCAACATGGTAGAGCAGTACTTC. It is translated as CASSSNMVEQYF.

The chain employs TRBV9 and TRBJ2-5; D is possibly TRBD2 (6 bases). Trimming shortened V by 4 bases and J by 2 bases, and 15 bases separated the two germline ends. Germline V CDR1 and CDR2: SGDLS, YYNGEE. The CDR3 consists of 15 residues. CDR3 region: CASSPAGPHQETQYF. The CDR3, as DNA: TGTGCCAGCAGCCCGGCGGGACCCCATCAAGAGACCCAGTACTTC. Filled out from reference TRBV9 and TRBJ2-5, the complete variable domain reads DSGVTQTPKHLITATGQRVTLRCSPRSGDLSVYWYQQSLDQGLQFLIQYYNGEERAKGNILERFSAQQFPDLHSELNLSSLELGDSALYFCASSPAGPHQETQYFGPGTRLLVL.

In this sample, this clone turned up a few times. As DNA, the CDR3 is TGCGCCAGCAGCTTCGGGACAGGGGGGCCTGAAAAACTGTTTTTT. Translation gives CASSFGTGGPEKLFF. The chain uses TRBV5-1 and TRBJ1-4; 11 bases line up with TRBD1. Germline CDR1 reads SGHRS; CDR2 reads YFSETQ. With 2 bases clipped from V and 7 bases from J, the junction kept 4 bases outside the gene matches. The CDR3 runs to 15 residues.

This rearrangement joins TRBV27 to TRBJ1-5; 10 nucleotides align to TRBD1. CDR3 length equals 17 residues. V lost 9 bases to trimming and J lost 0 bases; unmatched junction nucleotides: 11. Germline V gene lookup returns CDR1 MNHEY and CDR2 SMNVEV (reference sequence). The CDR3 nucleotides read TGTGCCAGGAACTCCCGACAGGGGGCGCGTAGCAATCAGCCCCAGCATTTT. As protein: CARNSRQGARSNQPQHF.

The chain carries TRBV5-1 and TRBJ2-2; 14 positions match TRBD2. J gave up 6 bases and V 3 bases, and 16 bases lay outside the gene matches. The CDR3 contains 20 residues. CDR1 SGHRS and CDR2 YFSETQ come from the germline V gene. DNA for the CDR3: TGCGCCAGCAGCTACGGACTAGCGGGGGGTCGGAGTGATGGTGCCGGGGAGCTGTTTTTT. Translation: CASSYGLAGGRSDGAGELFF.

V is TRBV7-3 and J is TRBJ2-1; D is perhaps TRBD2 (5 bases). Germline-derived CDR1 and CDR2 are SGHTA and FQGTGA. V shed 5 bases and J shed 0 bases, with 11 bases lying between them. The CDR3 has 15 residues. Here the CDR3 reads CASSQGLPSYNEQFF. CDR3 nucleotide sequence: TGTGCCAGCAGCCAAGGACTTCCCTCCTACAATGAGCAGTTCTTC.

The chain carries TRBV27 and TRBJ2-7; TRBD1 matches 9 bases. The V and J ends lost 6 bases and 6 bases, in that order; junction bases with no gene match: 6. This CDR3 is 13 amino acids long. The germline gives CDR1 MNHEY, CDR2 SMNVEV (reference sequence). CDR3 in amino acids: CASSQGQGAEQYF. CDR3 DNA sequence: TGTGCCAGCAGCCAGGGACAGGGAGCCGAGCAGTACTTC.

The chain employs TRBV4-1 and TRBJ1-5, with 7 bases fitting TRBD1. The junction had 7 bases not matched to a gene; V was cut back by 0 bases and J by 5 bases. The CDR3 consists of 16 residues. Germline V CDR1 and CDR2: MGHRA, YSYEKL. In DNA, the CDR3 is TGCGCCAGCAGCCAAGAGGCGACAGGGATTTATCAGCCCCAGCATTTT. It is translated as CASSQEATGIYQPQHF.

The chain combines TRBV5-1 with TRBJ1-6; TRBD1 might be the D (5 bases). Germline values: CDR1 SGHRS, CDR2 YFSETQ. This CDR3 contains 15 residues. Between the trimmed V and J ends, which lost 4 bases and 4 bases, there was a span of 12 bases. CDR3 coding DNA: TGCGCCAGCAGCCGCGAACGGGGGTATAATTCACCCCTCCACTTT. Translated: CASSRERGYNSPLHF.

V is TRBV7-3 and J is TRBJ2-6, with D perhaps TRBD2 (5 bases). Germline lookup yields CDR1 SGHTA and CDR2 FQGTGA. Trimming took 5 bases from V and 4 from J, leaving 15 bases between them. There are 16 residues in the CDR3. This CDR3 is CASSHPSSSGANVLTF. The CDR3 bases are TGTGCCAGCAGCCATCCTTCTAGCTCCGGGGCCAACGTCCTGACTTTC.

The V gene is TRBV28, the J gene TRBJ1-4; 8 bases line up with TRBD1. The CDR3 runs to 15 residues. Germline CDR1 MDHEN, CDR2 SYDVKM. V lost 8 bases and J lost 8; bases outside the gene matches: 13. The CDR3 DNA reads TGTGCCAGCCACGGCGAGACAGGGGTATTCGAAAAACTGTTTTTT. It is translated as CASHGETGVFEKLFF.

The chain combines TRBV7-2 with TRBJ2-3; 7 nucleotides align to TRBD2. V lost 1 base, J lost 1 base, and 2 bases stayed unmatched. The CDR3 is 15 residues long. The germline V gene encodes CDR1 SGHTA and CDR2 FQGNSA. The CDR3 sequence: CASSLVTSGTDTQYF. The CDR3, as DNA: TGTGCCAGCAGCTTAGTTACTAGCGGCACAGATACGCAGTATTTT.

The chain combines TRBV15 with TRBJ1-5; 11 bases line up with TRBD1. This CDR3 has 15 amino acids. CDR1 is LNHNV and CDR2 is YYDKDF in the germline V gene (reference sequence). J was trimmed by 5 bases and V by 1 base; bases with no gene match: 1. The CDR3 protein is CATSRGDRGYQPQHF. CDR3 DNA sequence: TGTGCCACCAGCAGAGGGGACAGGGGGTATCAGCCCCAGCATTTT.

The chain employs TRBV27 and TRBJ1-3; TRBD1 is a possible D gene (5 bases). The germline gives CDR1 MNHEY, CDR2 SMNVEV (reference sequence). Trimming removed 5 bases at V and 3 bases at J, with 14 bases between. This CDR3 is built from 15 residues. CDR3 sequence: CASSTGGGDGNTIYF. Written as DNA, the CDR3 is TGTGCCAGCAGTACCGGGGGGGGAGATGGAAACACCATATATTTT.

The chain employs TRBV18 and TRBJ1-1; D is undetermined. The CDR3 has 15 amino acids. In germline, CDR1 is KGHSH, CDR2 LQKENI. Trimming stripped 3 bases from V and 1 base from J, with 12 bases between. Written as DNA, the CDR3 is TGTGCCAGCTCACCGGGTAGTCAGGCGAACACTGAAGCTTTCTTT. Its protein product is CASSPGSQANTEAFF.

CDR3 coding DNA: TGTGCCAGCAGTACGGGACTTAACTATGGCTACACCTTC. Translating it yields CASSTGLNYGYTF. The chain has TRBV28 and TRBJ1-2; a possible D gene is TRBD1 (5 bases). Looked up from germline, CDR1 is MDHEN and CDR2 is SYDVKM. V lost 5 bases, J lost 1 base, and 8 bases lay in between. The CDR3 has 13 amino acids.

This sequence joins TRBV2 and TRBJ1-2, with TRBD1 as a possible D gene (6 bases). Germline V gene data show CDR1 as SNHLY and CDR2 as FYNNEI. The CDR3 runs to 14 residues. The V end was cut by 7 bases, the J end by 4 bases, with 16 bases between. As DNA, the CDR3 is TGTGCCAGCAACCCTCTTGGGGGCTCCTATGGCTACACCTTC. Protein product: CASNPLGGSYGYTF.

The CDR3 bases are TGTGCCAGTAGTCAGCAGTTTATAGCGGGGGGGCTTTACAATGAGCAGTTCTTC. Protein product: CASSQQFIAGGLYNEQFF. The J gene is TRBJ2-1, the V gene TRBV19; TRBD2 matches 11 bases. The length of the CDR3 is 18 residues. Germline trimming cut 5 bases from V and 4 bases from J; bases unmatched to any gene: 13. The germline V gene has CDR1 LNHDA and CDR2 SQIVND (reference sequence). Looking up the rest from reference TRBV19 and TRBJ2-1 gives the full variable domain: DGGITQSPKYLFRKEGQNVTLSCEQNLNHDAMYWYRQDPGQGLRLIYYSQIVNDFQKGDIAEGYSVSREKKESFPLTVTSAQKNPTAFYLCASSQQFIAGGLYNEQFFGPGTRLTVL.

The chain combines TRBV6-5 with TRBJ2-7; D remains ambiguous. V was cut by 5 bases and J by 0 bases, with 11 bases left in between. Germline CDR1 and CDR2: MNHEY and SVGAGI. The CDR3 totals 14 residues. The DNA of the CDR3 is TGTGCCAGCAGTCCATATTCCGGCTCCTACGAGCAGTACTTC. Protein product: CASSPYSGSYEQYF.

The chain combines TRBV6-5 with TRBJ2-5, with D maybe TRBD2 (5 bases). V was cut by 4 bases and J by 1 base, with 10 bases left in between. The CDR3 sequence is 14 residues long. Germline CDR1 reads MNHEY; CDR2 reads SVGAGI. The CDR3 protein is CASSFRRPQETQYF. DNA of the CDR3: TGTGCCAGCAGTTTCCGGAGGCCCCAAGAGACCCAGTACTTC.

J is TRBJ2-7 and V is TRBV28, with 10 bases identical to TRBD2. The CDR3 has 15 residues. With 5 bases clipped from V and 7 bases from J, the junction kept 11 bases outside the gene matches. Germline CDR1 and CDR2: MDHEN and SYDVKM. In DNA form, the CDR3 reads TGTGCCAGCAGTACTCTAGCGGGAGCCCTCAGGGAGCAGTACTTC. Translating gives CASSTLAGALREQYF.

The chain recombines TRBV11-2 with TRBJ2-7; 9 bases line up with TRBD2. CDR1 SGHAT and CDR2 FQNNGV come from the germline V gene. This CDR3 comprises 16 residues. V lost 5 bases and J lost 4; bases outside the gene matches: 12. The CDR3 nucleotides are TGTGCCAGCAGCCCCCGGAGTAGCGGGAGCGGGTACGAGCAGTACTTC. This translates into CASSPRSSGSGYEQYF.

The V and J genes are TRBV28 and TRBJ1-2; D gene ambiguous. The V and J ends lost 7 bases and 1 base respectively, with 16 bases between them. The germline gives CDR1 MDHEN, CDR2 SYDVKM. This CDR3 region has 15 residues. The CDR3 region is CASKKQWEVNYGYTF. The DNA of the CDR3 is TGTGCCAGCAAGAAACAATGGGAGGTTAACTATGGCTACACCTTC.